The 24 T cell receptor beta chains in this list originate from one sample, sequenced in a study of cytomegalovirus exposure and HLA in healthy donors. The PCR used 60 Vbeta and 13 Jbeta primers. Sequenced by immunoSEQ multiplex PCR; TCRdb stores in-frame clones only, minus some. The sample includes 55,000 to 70,000 clones, over 70% seen only once; the top ten take about 4%. The material sequenced was PBMCs. The receptor set was obtained from a woman between 35 and 50 years old in good health and CMV-seronegative.

The rearrangement joins TRBV28 to TRBJ1-2; 8 bases line up with TRBD1. V trimming: 3 bases; J trimming: 0 bases; junction bases outside the gene matches: 3. CDR1 and CDR2 from the germline V gene are MDHEN and SYDVKM. The CDR3 extends over 15 amino acids. CDR3 DNA: TGTGCCAGCAGTTTGGCAGGGGGCCCTAACTATGGCTACACCTTC. Protein: CASSLAGGPNYGYTF.

The V gene is TRBV29-1, the J gene TRBJ2-3; 8 bases are shared with TRBD1. The length of the CDR3 is 14 residues. Germline CDR1 reads SQVTM; CDR2 reads ANQGSEA. J lost 8 bases, V lost 6 bases, and 13 bases had no gene match. This CDR3 reads CSVTVQGADGTQYF. CDR3 sequence (DNA): TGCAGCGTCACCGTCCAGGGGGCGGACGGTACGCAGTATTTT.

The V gene is TRBV5-1, the J gene TRBJ2-7; possibly TRBD1 for D (5 bases). The V end lost 3 bases, the J end lost 4 bases, and 17 bases lay between the germline ends. CDR1 is SGHRS and CDR2 is YFSETQ in the germline V gene. The CDR3 is made up of 15 amino acids. CDR3 region: CASSSPSTELYEQYF. CDR3 sequence (DNA): TGCGCCAGCAGCTCGCCCTCGACAGAGCTTTACGAGCAGTACTTC.

The chain employs TRBV18 and TRBJ2-1; the match to TRBD2 covers 15 bases. J lost 0 bases, V lost 4 bases, and 7 bases had no gene match. The CDR3 contains 19 residues. Germline V CDR1 and CDR2: KGHSH, LQKENI. Written as DNA, the CDR3 is TGTGCCAGCTCACAGCCGGGACTAGCGGGAGGAAACTCCTACAATGAGCAGTTCTTC. This gives the protein CASSQPGLAGGNSYNEQFF.

The J gene is TRBJ2-1, the V gene TRBV28; D perhaps matches TRBD2 (6 bases). This CDR3 spans 20 amino acids. V was cut by 1 base and J by 8 bases, with 30 bases left in between. Per the germline V gene, CDR1 is MDHEN and CDR2 is SYDVKM. CDR3 in amino acids: CASSLFPYAVVQRVGDEQFF. The CDR3 bases are TGTGCCAGCAGTTTATTCCCTTATGCGGTAGTCCAGCGGGTAGGGGATGAGCAGTTCTTC. Drawing the rest from reference TRBV28 and TRBJ2-1, the complete variable domain is DVKVTQSSRYLVKRTGEKVFLECVQDMDHENMFWYRQDPGLGLRLIYFSYDVKMKEKGDIPEGYSVSREKKERFSLILESASTNQTSMYLCASSLFPYAVVQRVGDEQFFGPGTRLTVL.

This clone appeared a few times. This chain uses TRBV28 with TRBJ2-7; D remains ambiguous. CDR1 MDHEN and CDR2 SYDVKM come from the germline V gene. V lost 6 bases and J lost 3, with 27 bases in between. The CDR3 has 18 residues. CDR3 in amino acids: CASSPALHTGPHYYEQYF. As DNA, the CDR3 is TGTGCCAGCAGCCCCGCCCTGCACACGGGTCCCCACTACTACGAGCAGTACTTC.

The CDR3 region has the DNA TGCAGCGTTACCCATAGCTCTGGAAACACCATATATTTT. Translating it yields CSVTHSSGNTIYF. V is TRBV29-1 and J is TRBJ1-3; D ambiguous. The germline gives CDR1 SQVTM, CDR2 ANQGSEA. V lost 5 bases and J 0 bases, leaving 8 bases between the germline ends. This CDR3 spans 13 amino acids.

The J gene is TRBJ2-3, the V gene TRBV27; D gene uncertain. The ends were cut back, 5 bases at V and 8 bases at J, with 14 bases in the middle. Germline loops: CDR1 MNHEY, CDR2 SMNVEV (reference sequence). This CDR3 spans 13 amino acids. As DNA, the CDR3 is TGTGCCAGCAGTCTAGGAACCCCCGGTACGCAGTATTTT. Protein product: CASSLGTPGTQYF.

This clone was seen just once. The CDR3 DNA reads TGTGCCAGCAGCTTAGTTATCGGCACAGATACGCAGTATTTT. It translates to CASSLVIGTDTQYF. The genes are TRBV7-2 and TRBJ2-3; no definite D call. The CDR3 sequence is 14 residues long. The V and J ends lost 1 base and 1 base respectively, with 6 bases between them. CDR1 and CDR2 from the germline V gene are SGHTA and FQGNSA. The entire variable domain, with the rest obtained from reference TRBV7-2 and TRBJ2-3, is as follows: GAGVSQSPSNKVTEKGKDVELRCDPISGHTALYWYRQSLGQGLEFLIYFQGNSAPDKSGLPSDRFSAERTGGSVSTLTIQRTQQEDSAVYLCASSLVIGTDTQYFGPGTRLTVL.

The chain uses TRBV18 and TRBJ1-1; 10 nucleotides line up with TRBD1. In germline, CDR1 is KGHSH, CDR2 LQKENI. The V segment lost 3 bases and the J segment 5 bases; nucleotides outside the gene matches: 0. This CDR3 has 13 residues. CDR3 sequence reads: CASSPDRGTEAFF. Here the CDR3 DNA reads TGTGCCAGCTCACCGGACAGGGGGACTGAAGCTTTCTTT.

The V call is TRBV4-1, the J call TRBJ2-3, with 7 bases aligning to TRBD1. Looked up from germline, CDR1 is MGHRA and CDR2 is YSYEKL. The CDR3 extends over 13 amino acids. The V and J ends lost 6 bases and 5 bases, in that order; junction bases with no gene match: 5. The DNA of the CDR3 is TGCGCCAGCAGGGTCCAGGGGGAAGATACGCAGTATTTT. Translation: CASRVQGEDTQYF.

The J gene is TRBJ2-7, the V gene TRBV19; possible D gene TRBD1, 5 bases. Germline-derived CDR1 and CDR2 are LNHDA and SQIVND (reference sequence). The CDR3 loop spans 15 amino acids. V was shortened by 2 bases and J by 1 base, with 12 bases between the two germline ends. The CDR3 DNA reads TGTGCCAGTAGTATATTCGGTGGGGCTTCCTACGAGCAGTACTTC. Its translation is CASSIFGGASYEQYF. Complete variable domain (other parts from reference TRBV19 and TRBJ2-7): DGGITQSPKYLFRKEGQNVTLSCEQNLNHDAMYWYRQDPGQGLRLIYYSQIVNDFQKGDIAEGYSVSREKKESFPLTVTSAQKNPTAFYLCASSIFGGASYEQYFGPGTRLTVT.

This clone has a handful of counts. CDR3 sequence reads: CSGDLYFEQYF. DNA for the CDR3: TGCAGTGGCGACTTGTATTTCGAGCAGTACTTC. The chain couples TRBV20-1 to TRBJ2-7, with D unresolved. The CDR3 consists of 11 residues. V was trimmed by 7 bases and J by 6 bases, leaving 13 bases between them. CDR1 and CDR2 (germline): DFQATT, SNEGSKA (reference sequence).

This clone was counted between two and nine times. V gene TRBV28 combines with J gene TRBJ2-1; 7 bases are a match to TRBD2. The CDR3 is 13 amino acids. J lost 9 bases, V lost 3 bases, and 5 bases had no gene match. Germline assignment: CDR1 MDHEN and CDR2 SYDVKM. In DNA form, the CDR3 reads TGTGCCAGCAGTTTCAGGGAGGGAGGTGAGCAGTTCTTC. Amino acid sequence: CASSFREGGEQFF.

The chain combines TRBV20-1 with TRBJ2-5, with D possibly TRBD2 on 6 matching bases. Per the germline V gene, CDR1 is DFQATT and CDR2 is SNEGSKA (reference sequence). The CDR3 covers 10 residues. For the CDR3, the DNA is TGCGTAGCGGCCCAAGAGACCCAGTACTTC. This gives the protein CVAAQETQYF.

J is TRBJ1-6 and V is TRBV2; 8 nucleotides agree with TRBD1. CDR3 length equals 17 residues. Germline V CDR1 and CDR2: SNHLY, FYNNEI. The V and J ends lost 4 bases and 0 bases, in that order; junction bases with no gene match: 5. The CDR3 DNA reads TGTGCCAGCAGTGGGAGGGACAGGAGCTCCTATAATTCACCCCTCCACTTT. Translating it yields CASSGRDRSSYNSPLHF. The variable domain in full, with the rest retrieved from reference TRBV2 and TRBJ1-6, is EPEVTQTPSHQVTQMGQEVILRCVPISNHLYFYWYRQILGQKVEFLVSFYNNEISEKSEIFDDQFSVERPDGSNFTLKIRSTKLEDSAMYFCASSGRDRSSYNSPLHFGNGTRLTVT.

This clone came up a few times. The junction departs from the called germline gene at one end, perhaps through a read error. The chain couples TRBV28 to TRBJ2-7; D is possibly TRBD2 (5 bases). Germline lookup yields CDR1 MDHEN and CDR2 SYDVKM. CDR3 length: 14 amino acids. The CDR3 region has the DNA TGTGCCAGCAGTTTAACCGCTAGCTCCAACGAGCAGTACTTC. It specifies CASSLTASSNEQYF.

The rearrangement uses TRBV28 and TRBJ1-1; tentative D call: TRBD1 (6 bases). Per the germline V gene, CDR1 is MDHEN and CDR2 is SYDVKM. The CDR3 is 14 amino acids. The V gene lost 2 bases and the J gene lost 9 bases, with 16 bases spanning the gap. The CDR3 loop reads CASSLRARTEKAFF. DNA for the CDR3: TGTGCCAGCAGTTTACGTGCCAGGACAGAAAAAGCTTTCTTT. Together with reference TRBV28 and TRBJ1-1, the CDR3 gives the full variable domain: DVKVTQSSRYLVKRTGEKVFLECVQDMDHENMFWYRQDPGLGLRLIYFSYDVKMKEKGDIPEGYSVSREKKERFSLILESASTNQTSMYLCASSLRARTEKAFFGQGTRLTVV.

V usage is TRBV7-6 and J usage is TRBJ2-2; 8 bases map to TRBD2. The CDR3 consists of 16 residues. Germline V gene data show CDR1 as SGHVS and CDR2 as FNYEAQ. V shed 5 bases and J 0 bases; nucleotides not matched to a gene: 5. DNA for the CDR3: TGTGCCAGCAGCCTCCAACTAGCGGCGAACACCGGGGAGCTGTTTTTT. Its protein product is CASSLQLAANTGELFF.

This sequence joins TRBV13 and TRBJ2-1, with 10 bases lining up with TRBD2. The CDR3 consists of 17 residues. Germline V gives CDR1 PRHDT, CDR2 FYEKMQ (reference sequence). Trimming took 4 bases from V and 0 from J; bases not matched to a gene: 6. CDR3 protein: CASSSTSGVSSYNEQFF. Here the CDR3 DNA reads TGTGCCAGCAGCTCAACTAGCGGGGTGAGCTCCTACAATGAGCAGTTCTTC.

This sequence joins TRBV19 and TRBJ1-1; D not resolved. The germline CDR1 and CDR2 sequences are LNHDA and SQIVND (reference sequence). The CDR3 runs 13 residues. Trimming took off 7 bases at V and 8 bases at J, with 17 bases between the two ends. The DNA of the CDR3 is TGTGCCAGTATTTTATCGGGATTCCCCGAAGCTTTCTTT. Its translation is CASILSGFPEAFF.

This clone was found a few times. The V gene is TRBV6-6, the J gene TRBJ2-1, with TRBD2 identical over 14 bases. Germline CDR1 and CDR2: MNHNY and SVGAGI (reference sequence). The CDR3 spans 15 residues. The trim removed 4 bases at V and 9 bases at J, leaving 5 bases unmatched. As DNA, the CDR3 is TGTGCCAGCAGTTCGGGACTAGCGGGAGCATCTGAGCAGTTCTTC. The encoded protein is CASSSGLAGASEQFF.

The chain links TRBV2 to TRBJ1-1; D remains ambiguous. The V end was cut by 6 bases, the J end by 0 bases, with 14 bases between. In germline, CDR1 is SNHLY, CDR2 FYNNEI. This CDR3 comprises 15 residues. CDR3 loop: CASRLGSRMNTEAFF. The CDR3 DNA reads TGTGCCAGCAGGCTGGGGAGCCGCATGAACACTGAAGCTTTCTTT.

The chain uses TRBV4-1 and TRBJ1-5; the match to TRBD1 covers 7 bases. The CDR3 covers 14 residues. Germline CDR1 and CDR2: MGHRA and YSYEKL. J gave up 6 bases and V 6 bases, and 8 bases lay outside the gene matches. The CDR3 DNA reads as TGCGCCAGCAGTCGACAGGGCGAAGGTCAGCCCCAGCATTTT. Translation gives CASSRQGEGQPQHF.